This T cell receptor (beta chain) was identified during a study of naive and memory T cell subsets. Trimming took 3 bases from V and 3 from J, leaving 9 bases between them. There are 12 residues in the CDR3. Germline values: CDR1 SQVTM, CDR2 ANQGSEA. Both TRBC1 and TRBC2 were covered by a beta constant-region primer of two equimolar oligonucleotides. Ligated cDNA was amplified by four rounds of PCR with nested alpha and beta constant-region primers and SP2. TCRdb itself ran the UMI-ligation and nested PCR reads through MiXCR, one entry per CDR3 protein. The sample shows some 82,000 distinct CDR3 sequences, over 9% of them seen only once. This clonotype was counted ten times or more.

The sequenced sample was naive CD8+ T cells from blood. The clonotype was recovered from a human donor in good health. The chain uses TRBV29-1 and TRBJ2-7; weak D call: TRBD2 (6 bases). The CDR3 protein is CSVESAGYEQYF. In nucleotides, the CDR3 is TGCAGCGTTGAGTCAGCGGGCTACGAGCAGTACTTC.